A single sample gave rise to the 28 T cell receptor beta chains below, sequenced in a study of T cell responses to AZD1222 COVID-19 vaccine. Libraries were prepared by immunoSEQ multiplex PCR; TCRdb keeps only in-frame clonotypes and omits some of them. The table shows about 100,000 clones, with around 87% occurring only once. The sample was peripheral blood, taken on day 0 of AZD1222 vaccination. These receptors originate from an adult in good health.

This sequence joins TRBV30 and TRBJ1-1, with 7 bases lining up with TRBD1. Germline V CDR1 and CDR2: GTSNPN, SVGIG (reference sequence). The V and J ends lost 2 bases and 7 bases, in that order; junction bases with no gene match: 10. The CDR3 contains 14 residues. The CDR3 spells CAWSLTGQLNEAFF. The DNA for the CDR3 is TGTGCCTGGAGTTTAACGGGACAGCTGAATGAAGCTTTCTTT.

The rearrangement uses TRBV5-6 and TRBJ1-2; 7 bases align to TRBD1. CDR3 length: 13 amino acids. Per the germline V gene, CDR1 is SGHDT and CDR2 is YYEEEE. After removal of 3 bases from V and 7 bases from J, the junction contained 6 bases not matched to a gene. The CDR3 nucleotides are TGTGCCAGCAGCTGGGGAGGGGGCAGTGGCTACACCTTC. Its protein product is CASSWGGGSGYTF. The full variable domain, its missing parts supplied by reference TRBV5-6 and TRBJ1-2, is DAGVTQSPTHLIKTRGQQVTLRCSPKSGHDTVSWYQQALGQGPQFIFQYYEEEERQRGNFPDRFSGHQFPNYSSELNVNALLLGDSALYLCASSWGGGSGYTFGSGTRLTVV.

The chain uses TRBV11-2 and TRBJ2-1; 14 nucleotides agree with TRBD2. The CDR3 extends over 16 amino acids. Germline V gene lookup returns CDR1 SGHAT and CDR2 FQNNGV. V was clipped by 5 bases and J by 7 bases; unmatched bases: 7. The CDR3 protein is CASSATSGGANNEQFF. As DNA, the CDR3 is TGTGCCAGCAGCGCGACTAGCGGGGGGGCTAATAATGAGCAGTTCTTC.

Here the CDR3 reads CASSSLGGSGNTIYF. The DNA of the CDR3 is TGTGCCAGCAGCTCCCTTGGGGGTTCGGGAAACACCATATATTTT. The chain carries TRBV5-6 and TRBJ1-3; maybe TRBD1 (5 bases). CDR3 length: 15 residues. Trimming removed 3 bases at V and 4 bases at J, with 14 bases between. CDR1 is SGHDT, CDR2 YYEEEE, per germline.

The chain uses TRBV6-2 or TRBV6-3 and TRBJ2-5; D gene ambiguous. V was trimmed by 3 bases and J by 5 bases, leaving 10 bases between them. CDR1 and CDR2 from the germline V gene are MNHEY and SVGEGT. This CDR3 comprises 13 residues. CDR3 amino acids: CASSYGSDETQYF. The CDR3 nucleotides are TGTGCCAGCAGTTATGGGTCTGACGAGACCCAGTACTTC.

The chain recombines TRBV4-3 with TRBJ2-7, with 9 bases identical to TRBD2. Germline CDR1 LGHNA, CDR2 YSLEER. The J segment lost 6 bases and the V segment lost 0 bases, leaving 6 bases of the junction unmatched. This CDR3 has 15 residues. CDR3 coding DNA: TGCGCCAGCAGCCAAGACAGGGGCGGGAGGGGCGAGCAGTACTTC. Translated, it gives CASSQDRGGRGEQYF.

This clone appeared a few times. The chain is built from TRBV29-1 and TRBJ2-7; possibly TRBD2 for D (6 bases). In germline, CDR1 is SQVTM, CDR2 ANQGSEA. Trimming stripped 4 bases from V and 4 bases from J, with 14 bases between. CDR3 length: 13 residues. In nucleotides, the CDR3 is TGCAGCGTTGGGGGGGTCCGCGGGTACGAGCAGTACTTC. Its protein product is CSVGGVRGYEQYF.

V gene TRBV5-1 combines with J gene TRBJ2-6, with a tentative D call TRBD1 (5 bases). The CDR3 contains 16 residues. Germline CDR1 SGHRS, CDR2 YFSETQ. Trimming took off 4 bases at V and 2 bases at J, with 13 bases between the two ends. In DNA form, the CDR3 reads TGCGCCAGCAGCAGCTCTCCAGGGACTGGGGCCAACGTCCTGACTTTC. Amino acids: CASSSSPGTGANVLTF.

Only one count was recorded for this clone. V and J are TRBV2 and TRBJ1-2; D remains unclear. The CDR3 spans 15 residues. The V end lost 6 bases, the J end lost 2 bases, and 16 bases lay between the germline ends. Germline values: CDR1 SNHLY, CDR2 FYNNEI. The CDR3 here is CASSRIQETNYGYTF. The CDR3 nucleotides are TGTGCCAGCAGCAGGATACAAGAAACAAACTATGGCTACACCTTC. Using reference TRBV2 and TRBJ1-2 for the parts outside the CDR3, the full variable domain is EPEVTQTPSHQVTQMGQEVILRCVPISNHLYFYWYRQILGQKVEFLVSFYNNEISEKSEIFDDQFSVERPDGSNFTLKIRSTKLEDSAMYFCASSRIQETNYGYTFGSGTRLTVV.

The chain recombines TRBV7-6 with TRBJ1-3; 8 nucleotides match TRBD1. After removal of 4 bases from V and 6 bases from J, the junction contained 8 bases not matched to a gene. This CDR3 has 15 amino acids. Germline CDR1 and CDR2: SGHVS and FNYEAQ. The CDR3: CASSSRGTGPNTIYF. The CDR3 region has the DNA TGTGCCAGCAGCTCGAGGGGGACAGGACCAAACACCATATATTTT.

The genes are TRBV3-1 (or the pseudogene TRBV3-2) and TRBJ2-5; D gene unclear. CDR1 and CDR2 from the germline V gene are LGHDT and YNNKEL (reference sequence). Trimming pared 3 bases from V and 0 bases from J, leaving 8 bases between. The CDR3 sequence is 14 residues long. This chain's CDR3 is CASSHRSNQETQYF. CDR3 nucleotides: TGTGCCAGCAGCCACCGATCCAACCAAGAGACCCAGTACTTC.

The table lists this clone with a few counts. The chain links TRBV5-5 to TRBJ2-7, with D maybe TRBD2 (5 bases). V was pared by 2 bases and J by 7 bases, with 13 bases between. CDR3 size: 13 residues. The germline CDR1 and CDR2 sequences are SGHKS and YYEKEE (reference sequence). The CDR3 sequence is CASSLRGSGEQYF. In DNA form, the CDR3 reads TGTGCCAGCAGCTTACGGGGAAGTGGGGAGCAGTACTTC.

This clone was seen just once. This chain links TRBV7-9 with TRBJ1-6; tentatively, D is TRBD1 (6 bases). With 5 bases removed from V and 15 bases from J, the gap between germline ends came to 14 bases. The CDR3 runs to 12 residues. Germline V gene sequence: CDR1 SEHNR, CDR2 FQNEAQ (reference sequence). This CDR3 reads CASSPGGTYLHF. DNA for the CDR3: TGTGCCAGCAGCCCCGGCGGGACATACCTCCACTTT.

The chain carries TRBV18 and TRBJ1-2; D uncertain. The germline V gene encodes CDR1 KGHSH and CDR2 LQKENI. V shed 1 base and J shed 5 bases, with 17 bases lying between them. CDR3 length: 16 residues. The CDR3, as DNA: TGTGCCAGCTCACCACGTGTGGAGGGAAACCTATATGGCTACACCTTC. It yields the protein CASSPRVEGNLYGYTF. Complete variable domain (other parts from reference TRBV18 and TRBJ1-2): NAGVMQNPRHLVRRRGQEARLRCSPMKGHSHVYWYRQLPEEGLKFMVYLQKENIIDESGMPKERFSAEFPKEGPSILRIQQVVRGDSAAYFCASSPRVEGNLYGYTFGSGTRLTVV.

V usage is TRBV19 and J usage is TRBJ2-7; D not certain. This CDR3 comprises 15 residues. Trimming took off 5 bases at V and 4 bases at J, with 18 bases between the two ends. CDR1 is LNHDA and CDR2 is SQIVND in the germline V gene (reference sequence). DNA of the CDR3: TGTGCCAGTAGTCCAACGACCAGACTGAGATACGAGCAGTACTTC. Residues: CASSPTTRLRYEQYF.

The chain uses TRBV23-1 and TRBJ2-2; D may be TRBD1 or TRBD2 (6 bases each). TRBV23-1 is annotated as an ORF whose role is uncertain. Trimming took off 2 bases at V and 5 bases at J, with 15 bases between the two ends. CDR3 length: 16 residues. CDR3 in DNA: TGCGCCAGCAGTCAAATGGGACACGCGGGGACCGGGGAGCTGTTTTTT. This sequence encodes CASSQMGHAGTGELFF.

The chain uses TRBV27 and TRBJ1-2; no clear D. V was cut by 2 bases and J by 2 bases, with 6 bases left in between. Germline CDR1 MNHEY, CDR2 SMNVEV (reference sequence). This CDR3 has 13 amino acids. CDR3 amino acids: CASSLKANYGYTF. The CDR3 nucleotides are TGTGCCAGCAGTTTAAAAGCAAACTATGGCTACACCTTC.

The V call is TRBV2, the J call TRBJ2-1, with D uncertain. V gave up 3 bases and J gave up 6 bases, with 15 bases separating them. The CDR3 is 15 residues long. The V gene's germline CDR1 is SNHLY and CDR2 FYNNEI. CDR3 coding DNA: TGTGCCAGCAGTGATAGGTCAGAGAAACCCAATGAGCAGTTCTTC. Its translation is CASSDRSEKPNEQFF.

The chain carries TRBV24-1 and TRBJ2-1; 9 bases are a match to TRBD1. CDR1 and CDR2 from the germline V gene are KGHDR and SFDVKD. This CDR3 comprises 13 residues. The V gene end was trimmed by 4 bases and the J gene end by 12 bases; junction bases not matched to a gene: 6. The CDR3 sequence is CATSDHRGPTQFF. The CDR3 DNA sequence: TGTGCCACCAGTGACCACAGGGGGCCTACGCAGTTCTTC.

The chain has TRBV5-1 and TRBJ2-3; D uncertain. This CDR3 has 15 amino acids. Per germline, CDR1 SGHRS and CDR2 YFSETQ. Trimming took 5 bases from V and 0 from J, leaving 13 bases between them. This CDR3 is CASSFRVSSTDTQYF. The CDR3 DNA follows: TGCGCCAGCAGTTTTAGGGTCTCTAGCACAGATACGCAGTATTTT.

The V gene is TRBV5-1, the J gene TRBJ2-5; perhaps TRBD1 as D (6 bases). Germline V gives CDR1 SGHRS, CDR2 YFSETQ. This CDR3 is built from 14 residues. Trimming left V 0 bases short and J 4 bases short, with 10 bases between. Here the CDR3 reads CASSLGGTLETQYF. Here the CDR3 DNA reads TGCGCCAGCAGCTTGGGGGGGACACTAGAGACCCAGTACTTC.

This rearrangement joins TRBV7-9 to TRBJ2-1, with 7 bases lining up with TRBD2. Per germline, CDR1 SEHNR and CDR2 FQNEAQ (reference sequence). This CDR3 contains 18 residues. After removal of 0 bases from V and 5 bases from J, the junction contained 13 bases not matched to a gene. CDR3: CASSLARRQTSRHNEQFF. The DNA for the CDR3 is TGTGCCAGCAGCTTAGCGCGACGTCAGACTAGCCGCCACAATGAGCAGTTCTTC.

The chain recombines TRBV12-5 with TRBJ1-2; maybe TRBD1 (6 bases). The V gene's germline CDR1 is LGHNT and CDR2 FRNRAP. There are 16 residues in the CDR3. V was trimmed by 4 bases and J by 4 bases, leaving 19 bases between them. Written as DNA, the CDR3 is TGTGCTAGTGGTTCATGGGAGGGGACAAGGATCTATGGCTACACCTTC. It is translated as CASGSWEGTRIYGYTF.

CDR3 sequence reads: CASSPRPSGGYTF. The CDR3 nucleotides are TGTGCCAGCAGCCCCCGACCCTCGGGAGGCTACACCTTC. The chain has TRBV3-1 (or the pseudogene TRBV3-2) and TRBJ1-2; D gene unclear. CDR1 is LGHDT, CDR2 YNNKEL, per germline (reference sequence). The CDR3 loop spans 13 amino acids. V shed 4 bases and J shed 8 bases, with 14 bases lying between them.

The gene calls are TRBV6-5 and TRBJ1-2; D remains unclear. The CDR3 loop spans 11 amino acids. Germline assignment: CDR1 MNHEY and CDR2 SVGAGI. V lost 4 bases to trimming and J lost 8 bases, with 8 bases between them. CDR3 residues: CASSSVDGYTF. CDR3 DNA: TGTGCCAGCAGTTCAGTCGACGGCTACACCTTC.

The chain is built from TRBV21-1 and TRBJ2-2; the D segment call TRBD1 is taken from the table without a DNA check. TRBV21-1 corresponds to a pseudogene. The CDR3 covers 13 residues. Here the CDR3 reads CASSNQATGELFF. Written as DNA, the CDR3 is TGTGCCAGCAGCAACCAGGCCACCGGGGAGCTGTTTTTT.

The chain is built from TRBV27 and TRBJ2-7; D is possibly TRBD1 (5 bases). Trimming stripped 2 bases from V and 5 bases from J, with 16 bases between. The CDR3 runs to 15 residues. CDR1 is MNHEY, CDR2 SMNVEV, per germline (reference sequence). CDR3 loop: CASSLDQGGGDEQYF. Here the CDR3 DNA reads TGTGCCAGCAGTTTAGATCAGGGCGGTGGCGACGAGCAGTACTTC.

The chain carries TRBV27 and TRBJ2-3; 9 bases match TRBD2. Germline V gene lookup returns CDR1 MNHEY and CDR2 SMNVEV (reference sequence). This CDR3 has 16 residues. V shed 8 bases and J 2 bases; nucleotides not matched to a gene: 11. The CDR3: CASRAGGPIFTDTQYF. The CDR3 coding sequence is TGTGCCAGCCGAGCGGGGGGTCCAATTTTCACAGATACGCAGTATTTT.